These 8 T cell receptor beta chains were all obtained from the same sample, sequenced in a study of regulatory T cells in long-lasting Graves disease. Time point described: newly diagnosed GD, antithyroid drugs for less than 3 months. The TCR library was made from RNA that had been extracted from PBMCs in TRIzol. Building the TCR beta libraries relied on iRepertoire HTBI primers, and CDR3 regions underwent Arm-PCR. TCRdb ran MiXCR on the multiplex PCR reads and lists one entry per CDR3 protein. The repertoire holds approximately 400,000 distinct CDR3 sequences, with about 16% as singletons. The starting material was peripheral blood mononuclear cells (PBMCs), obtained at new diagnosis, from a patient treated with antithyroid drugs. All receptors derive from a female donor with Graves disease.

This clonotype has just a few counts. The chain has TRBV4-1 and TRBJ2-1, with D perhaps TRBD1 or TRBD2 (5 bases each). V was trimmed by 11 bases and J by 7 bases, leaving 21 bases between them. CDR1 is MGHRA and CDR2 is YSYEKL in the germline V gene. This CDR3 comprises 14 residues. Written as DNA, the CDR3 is TGCGCCGGAGGCCGGCCTGGGGGAAGAAATGAGCAGTTCTTC. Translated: CAGGRPGGRNEQFF.

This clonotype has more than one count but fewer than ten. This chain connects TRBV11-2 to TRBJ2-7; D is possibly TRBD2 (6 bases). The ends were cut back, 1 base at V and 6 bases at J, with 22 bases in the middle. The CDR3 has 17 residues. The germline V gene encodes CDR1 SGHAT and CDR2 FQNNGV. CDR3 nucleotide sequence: TGTGCCAGCAGCTTAGCCCCCCCGGGGGTTGGCTTTGGCGAGCAGTACTTC. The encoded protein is CASSLAPPGVGFGEQYF. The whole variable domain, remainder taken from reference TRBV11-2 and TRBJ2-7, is EAGVAQSPRYKIIEKRQSVAFWCNPISGHATLYWYQQILGQGPKLLIQFQNNGVVDDSQLPKDRFSAERLKGVDSTLKIQPAKLEDSAVYLCASSLAPPGVGFGEQYFGPGTRLTVT.

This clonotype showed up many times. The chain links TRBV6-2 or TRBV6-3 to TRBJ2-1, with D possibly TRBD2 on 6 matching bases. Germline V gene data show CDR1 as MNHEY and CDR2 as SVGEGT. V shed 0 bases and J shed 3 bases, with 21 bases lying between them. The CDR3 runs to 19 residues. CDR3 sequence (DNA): TGTGCCAGCAGTTACTCGACTTTCCAATCCGGGAGAAGCTACAATGAGCAGTTCTTC. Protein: CASSYSTFQSGRSYNEQFF.

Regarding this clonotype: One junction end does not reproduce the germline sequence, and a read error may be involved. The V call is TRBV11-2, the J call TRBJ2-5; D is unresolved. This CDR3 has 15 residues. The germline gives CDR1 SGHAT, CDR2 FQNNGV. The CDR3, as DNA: TGCGCCAGCAGCCAAGAAAAAGGATCGCAAGAGACCCAGTACTTC. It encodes CASSQEKGSQETQYF.

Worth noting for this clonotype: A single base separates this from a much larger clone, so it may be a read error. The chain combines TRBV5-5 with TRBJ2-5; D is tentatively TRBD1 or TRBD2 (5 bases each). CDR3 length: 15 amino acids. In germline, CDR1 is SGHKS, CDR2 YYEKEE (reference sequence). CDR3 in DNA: TGTGCCAGTGGGACCGGCACCTACAACCAAGAGGCCCAGTACTTC. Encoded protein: CASGTGTYNQEAQYF.

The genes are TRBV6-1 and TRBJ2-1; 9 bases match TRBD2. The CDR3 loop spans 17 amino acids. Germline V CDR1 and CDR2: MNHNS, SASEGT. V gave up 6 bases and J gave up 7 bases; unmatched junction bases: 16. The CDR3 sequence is CASSRVGGASGKNEQFF. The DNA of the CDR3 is TGTGCCAGCAGCCGCGTCGGGGGGGCTAGCGGGAAGAATGAGCAGTTCTTC.

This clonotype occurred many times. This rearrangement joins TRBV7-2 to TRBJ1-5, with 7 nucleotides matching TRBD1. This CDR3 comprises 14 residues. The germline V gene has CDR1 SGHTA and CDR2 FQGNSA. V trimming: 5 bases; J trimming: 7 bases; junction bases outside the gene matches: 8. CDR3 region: CASSPRQGTQPQHF. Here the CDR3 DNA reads TGTGCCAGCAGCCCCAGACAGGGCACCCAGCCCCAGCATTTT. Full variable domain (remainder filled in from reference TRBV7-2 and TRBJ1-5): GAGVSQSPSNKVTEKGKDVELRCDPISGHTALYWYRQSLGQGLEFLIYFQGNSAPDKSGLPSDRFSAERTGGSVSTLTIQRTQQEDSAVYLCASSPRQGTQPQHFGDGTRLSIL.

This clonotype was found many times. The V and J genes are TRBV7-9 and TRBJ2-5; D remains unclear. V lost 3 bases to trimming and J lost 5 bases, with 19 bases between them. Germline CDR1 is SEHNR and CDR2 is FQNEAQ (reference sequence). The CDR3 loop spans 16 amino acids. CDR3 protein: CASSFIATALVETQYF. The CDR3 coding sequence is TGTGCCAGCAGCTTTATTGCGACGGCGCTGGTGGAGACCCAGTACTTC.